One and the same sample provided the 21 T cell receptor beta chains below, sequenced in a study of blood T cell repertoires in COVID-19 (dated by TCRdb to about 2020). The library was obtained by the immunoSEQ multiplex PCR assay. TCRdb holds this immuneACCESS table with in-frame rearrangements only. Some clones are missing; in checked studies, unresolved V genes explain under half, and the rest has no known cause. This sample has 57,000 or so clones in its table, and less than 85% of those were observed once. Jointly, the top ten make up roughly 18% of the sample. The sequenced sample consisted of peripheral blood. These receptors were collected from a man aged 70 or older with active COVID-19.

The chain recombines TRBV12-3 or TRBV12-4 with TRBJ1-2; TRBD1 matches 7 bases. V was clipped by 6 bases and J by 6 bases; unmatched bases: 4. The CDR3 is 12 amino acids. The CDR3 reads CASRDRVHGYTF. In DNA form, the CDR3 reads TGTGCCAGCAGAGACAGGGTGCATGGCTACACCTTC.

This chain joins TRBV20-1 and TRBJ2-7; 7 bases match TRBD1. Looked up from germline, CDR1 is DFQATT and CDR2 is SNEGSKA (reference sequence). Trimming removed 6 bases from V and 4 bases from J; junction bases left unmatched: 3. The CDR3 runs to 11 residues. The CDR3 nucleotides are TGCAGTGCGTACAGGGGTTACGAGCAGTACTTC. It encodes CSAYRGYEQYF.

CDR3 coding DNA: TGTGCCAGCAGCTTGGGGGGCGCGGCTAGCACAGATACGCAGTATTTT. This translates into CASSLGGAASTDTQYF. The chain carries TRBV5-4 and TRBJ2-3; tentatively, D is TRBD1 (5 bases). Germline V gene sequence: CDR1 SGHNT, CDR2 YYREEE (reference sequence). This CDR3 is 16 amino acids long. Trimming removed 0 bases at V and 0 bases at J, with 11 bases between.

A single count supports this clone. The chain recombines TRBV7-2 with TRBJ2-4, with TRBD2 matching over 8 bases. The germline V gene encodes CDR1 SGHTA and CDR2 FQGNSA. V was clipped by 1 base and J by 3 bases; unmatched bases: 14. The CDR3 is made up of 19 amino acids. This chain's CDR3 is CASSLGVSQPGGVKNIQYF. The DNA for the CDR3 is TGTGCCAGCAGCTTAGGTGTATCGCAGCCGGGAGGGGTCAAAAACATTCAGTACTTC.

This clone was detected a few times. The chain is built from TRBV5-4 and TRBJ2-6; 11 bases are a match to TRBD1. The CDR3 has 18 amino acids. Germline V gives CDR1 SGHNT, CDR2 YYREEE (reference sequence). V gave up 4 bases and J gave up 1 base; unmatched junction bases: 7. CDR3 DNA sequence: TGTGCCAGCAGCACGGCCGGGACAGGGGGGTCTGGGGCCAACGTCCTGACTTTC. The encoded protein is CASSTAGTGGSGANVLTF.

V usage is TRBV5-4 and J usage is TRBJ2-3; possibly TRBD2 for D (6 bases). Germline V lookup: CDR1 SGHNT, CDR2 YYREEE (reference sequence). Trimming took off 4 bases at V and 3 bases at J, with 15 bases between the two ends. The CDR3 extends over 15 amino acids. This chain's CDR3 is CASSPEPGRTDTQYF. The CDR3 region has the DNA TGTGCCAGCAGCCCCGAACCCGGGAGAACAGATACGCAGTATTTT.

This rearrangement joins TRBV3-1 (or the pseudogene TRBV3-2) to TRBJ1-1; 8 positions agree with TRBD1. The V segment lost 2 bases and the J segment 4 bases; nucleotides outside the gene matches: 6. The CDR3 sequence is 15 residues long. Germline-derived CDR1 and CDR2 are LGHDT and YNNKEL (reference sequence). Here the CDR3 reads CASSQTGQGGTEAFF. Here the CDR3 DNA reads TGTGCCAGCAGCCAAACTGGACAGGGAGGCACTGAAGCTTTCTTT.

DNA of the CDR3: TGTGCCAGCAGCCAACCCTTAGCGGGAGGAGAAACTTACGAGCAGTACTTC. Its protein product is CASSQPLAGGETYEQYF. The genes are TRBV4-2 and TRBJ2-7; TRBD2 matches 10 bases. Germline V lookup: CDR1 LGHNA, CDR2 YNFKEQ. V lost 2 bases to trimming and J lost 4 bases; unmatched junction nucleotides: 11. CDR3 length equals 17 residues.

CDR3 sequence (DNA): TGTGCCAGCAGCTTAGAGTCCCCTAAGCCCCCTCTAAGACAGGGAAGCTACGAGCAGTACTTC. Translating gives CASSLESPKPPLRQGSYEQYF. The chain links TRBV11-3 to TRBJ2-7; TRBD1 agrees at 7 bases. CDR1 is SGHNT and CDR2 is YENEEA in the germline V gene. The CDR3 is made up of 21 amino acids. Trimming at V came to 0 bases and at J to 3 bases, leaving 23 bases not matched to a gene. Full variable domain (rest looked up from reference TRBV11-3 and TRBJ2-7): EAGVVQSPRYKIIEKKQPVAFWCNPISGHNTLYWYLQNLGQGPELLIRYENEEAVDDSQLPKDRFSAERLKGVDSTLKIQPAELGDSAVYLCASSLESPKPPLRQGSYEQYFGPGTRLTVT.

The rearrangement links TRBV10-2 to TRBJ2-5, with TRBD2 matching 7 bases. The CDR3 loop spans 15 amino acids. The ends lost 6 bases at V and 4 bases at J; junction bases unmatched: 11. Per the germline V gene, CDR1 is WSHSY and CDR2 is SAAADI. CDR3 region: CASRGRGGDPETQYF. CDR3 in DNA: TGCGCCAGCAGGGGCCGGGGAGGGGACCCAGAGACCCAGTACTTC.

This sequence joins TRBV5-1 and TRBJ1-1; D is possibly TRBD1 (6 bases). V was shortened by 3 bases and J by 1 base, with 10 bases between the two germline ends. The CDR3 runs 14 residues. From germline, CDR1 is SGHRS and CDR2 YFSETQ. The CDR3 DNA follows: TGCGCCAGCAGCTCCACAGGGAGGAACACTGAAGCTTTCTTT. It specifies CASSSTGRNTEAFF.

This rearrangement joins TRBV2 to TRBJ1-2; D remains ambiguous. Trimming stripped 8 bases from V and 10 bases from J, with 17 bases between. CDR1 is SNHLY and CDR2 is FYNNEI in the germline V gene. CDR3 length equals 12 residues. The CDR3 loop reads CASQKDGRYYTF. The CDR3 DNA reads as TGTGCCAGCCAAAAAGACGGGAGATACTACACCTTC.

The chain employs TRBV19 and TRBJ2-3; 10 bases are a match to TRBD2. The germline V gene has CDR1 LNHDA and CDR2 SQIVND (reference sequence). V shed 4 bases and J 6 bases; nucleotides not matched to a gene: 7. The CDR3 sequence is 15 residues long. CDR3 in amino acids: CASSTAAGGSDTQYF. The CDR3 DNA reads as TGTGCCAGTAGTACGGCAGCGGGAGGGAGTGATACGCAGTATTTT.

The chain employs TRBV15 and TRBJ2-7; the match to TRBD2 covers 11 bases. Looked up from germline, CDR1 is LNHNV and CDR2 is YYDKDF (reference sequence). The CDR3 sequence is 17 residues long. The J segment lost 0 bases and the V segment lost 1 base, leaving 5 bases of the junction unmatched. The CDR3 DNA is TGTGCCACCAGCAGAGGCCTGACTAGCGGGAACTCCTACGAGCAGTACTTC. This codes for CATSRGLTSGNSYEQYF.

The chain uses TRBV5-1 and TRBJ2-3; 10 bases fit TRBD1. The CDR3 has 15 residues. Per germline, CDR1 SGHRS and CDR2 YFSETQ. Trimming removed 3 bases from V and 3 bases from J; junction bases left unmatched: 4. This CDR3 is CASSSDRGETDTQYF. Here the CDR3 DNA reads TGCGCCAGCAGCTCGGACAGGGGGGAAACAGATACGCAGTATTTT. Looking up the rest from reference TRBV5-1 and TRBJ2-3 gives the full variable domain: KAGVTQTPRYLIKTRGQQVTLSCSPISGHRSVSWYQQTPGQGLQFLFEYFSETQRNKGNFPGRFSGRQFSNSRSEMNVSTLELGDSALYLCASSSDRGETDTQYFGPGTRLTVL.

This chain links TRBV30 with TRBJ2-5; the match to TRBD2 covers 8 bases. The length of the CDR3 is 16 residues. CDR1 is GTSNPN, CDR2 SVGIG, per germline (reference sequence). The J segment lost 3 bases and the V segment lost 1 base, leaving 10 bases of the junction unmatched. The CDR3 DNA sequence: TGTGCCTGGAGTGGCGGGAGGAGGAAGGTTAAAGAGACCCAGTACTTC. Translating it yields CAWSGGRRKVKETQYF.

For the CDR3, the DNA is TGTGCCAGCAGTTTATTGCAGGGGGCCCCAACCTATAGCAATCAGCCCCAGCATTTT. It yields the protein CASSLLQGAPTYSNQPQHF. The V and J genes are TRBV28 and TRBJ1-5, with 8 bases lining up with TRBD1. Trimming removed 1 base from V and 0 bases from J; junction bases left unmatched: 11. The CDR3 totals 19 residues. CDR1 is MDHEN, CDR2 SYDVKM, per germline. The full variable domain, in which reference TRBV28 and TRBJ1-5 provide the parts outside the CDR3, is DVKVTQSSRYLVKRTGEKVFLECVQDMDHENMFWYRQDPGLGLRLIYFSYDVKMKEKGDIPEGYSVSREKKERFSLILESASTNQTSMYLCASSLLQGAPTYSNQPQHFGDGTRLSIL.

V is TRBV28 and J is TRBJ2-5; D perhaps matches TRBD1 (6 bases). V was pared by 3 bases and J by 2 bases, with 10 bases between. Germline CDR1 is MDHEN and CDR2 is SYDVKM. The CDR3 totals 14 residues. The CDR3 DNA reads as TGTGCCAGCAGTTTGGGGGCCAGACAAGAGACCCAGTACTTC. Protein: CASSLGARQETQYF.

As concerns this clone: The sample holds other DNA sequences that translate to the same CDR3. CDR3 residues: CSARTAYEQYF. DNA of the CDR3: TGCAGTGCTAGGACAGCTTACGAGCAGTACTTC. The J gene is TRBJ2-7, the V gene TRBV20-1; a possible D gene is TRBD1 (5 bases). This CDR3 region has 11 residues. Trimming shortened V by 3 bases and J by 4 bases, and 7 bases separated the two germline ends. Germline CDR1 and CDR2: DFQATT and SNEGSKA (reference sequence).

The chain recombines TRBV5-1 with TRBJ2-3; 8 bases align to TRBD2. The CDR3 sequence is 14 residues long. V shed 7 bases and J 3 bases; nucleotides not matched to a gene: 7. Germline-derived CDR1 and CDR2 are SGHRS and YFSETQ. CDR3 sequence (DNA): TGCGCCAGCGAAAGCGGGAGTGGTACAGATACGCAGTATTTT. Translating it yields CASESGSGTDTQYF.

The chain couples TRBV28 to TRBJ1-2; D gene ambiguous. The length of the CDR3 is 13 residues. Germline V gene lookup returns CDR1 MDHEN and CDR2 SYDVKM. V was shortened by 5 bases and J by 3 bases, with 10 bases between the two germline ends. This chain's CDR3 is CASSPPVDYGYTF. Here the CDR3 DNA reads TGTGCCAGCAGTCCACCAGTCGACTATGGCTACACCTTC.